A selection of T cell receptor beta chains follows, all from one sample in a study of blood T cell repertoires in COVID-19. Assay: immunoSEQ multiplex PCR; the TCRdb copy retains only in-frame clones and omits some. The table lists around 300,000 clones, about 90% of them singletons. Sequencing was carried out using peripheral blood. These TCRs come from a woman aged 40-49 years with acute or convalescent COVID-19. CDR3s include the opening cysteine and the closing phenylalanine or tryptophan. The D gene is left open where the match is weak. Clone size, where shown, is once, few, many, or a class for clones that have expanded.

v_call	j_call	clone_size	d_call	cdr3_aa	cdr3_nt
TRBV24-1	TRBJ2-5	-	TRBD1	CATSDPGQYQETQYF	TGTGCCACCAGTGACCCGGGACAGTACCAAGAGACCCAGTACTTC
TRBV5-6	TRBJ1-4	-	TRBD1	CASSPGLDRVAEKLFF	TGTGCCAGCAGCCCCGGACTGGACAGGGTGGCAGAAAAACTGTTTTTT
TRBV6-5	TRBJ2-3	-	-	CASRLSPGTQYF	TGTGCCAGCAGACTCTCTCCCGGTACGCAGTATTTT
TRBV5-4	TRBJ2-3	-	-	CASSLQPTDTQYF	TGTGCCAGCAGCCTACAACCGACTGATACGCAGTATTTT
TRBV6-2/TRBV6-3	TRBJ1-3	-	-	CASSSLSEGEYF	TGTGCCAGCAGTTCCCTATCCGAGGGGGAATATTTT
TRBV6-4	TRBJ2-5	-	TRBD1	CASSDKGGVLETQYF	TGTGCCAGCAGTGACAAAGGGGGCGTTTTAGAGACCCAGTACTTC
TRBV9	TRBJ1-6	-	-	CASSDETDYNSPLHF	TGTGCCAGCAGCGACGAGACAGACTATAATTCACCCCTCCACTTT
TRBV12-5	TRBJ1-4	-	-	CASGTEAFATNEKLFF	TGTGCTAGTGGTACAGAAGCATTTGCAACTAATGAAAAACTGTTTTTT
TRBV18	TRBJ2-1	-	TRBD1	CASSPGQGTTTTYNEQFF	TGTGCCAGCTCACCCGGACAGGGCACAACCACGACCTACAATGAGCAGTTCTTC
TRBV7-9	TRBJ2-1	-	-	CASSPGTQEQFF	TGTGCCAGCAGCCCAGGGACTCAGGAGCAGTTCTTC
TRBV18	TRBJ1-1	-	-	CASSPSNSNTEAFF	TGTGCCAGCTCACCATCTAATAGCAACACTGAAGCTTTCTTT
TRBV5-4	TRBJ1-1	once	-	CASSLGANTEAFF	TGTGCCAGCAGCCTTGGGGCGAACACTGAAGCTTTCTTT
TRBV7-2	TRBJ2-3	-	TRBD2	CASSLSVGGGRTDTQYF	TGTGCCAGCAGCTTAAGTGTCGGGGGGGGACGCACAGATACGCAGTATTTT
TRBV7-3	TRBJ1-1	few	-	CASTRNGRGNTEAFF	TGTGCCAGCACCCGAAATGGTCGGGGGAACACTGAAGCTTTCTTT
TRBV18	TRBJ1-4	-	TRBD1	CASSPMGQGADGKLFF	TGTGCCAGCTCACCAATGGGACAGGGGGCAGATGGAAAACTGTTTTTT
TRBV28	TRBJ1-1	-	-	CASSFGGETTEAFF	TGTGCCAGCAGTTTTGGGGGGGAGACCACTGAAGCTTTCTTT
TRBV24-1	TRBJ2-1	-	-	CATSDLDPDPSSYNEQFF	TGTGCCACCAGTGATTTGGATCCTGATCCCAGCTCCTACAATGAGCAGTTCTTC
TRBV4-2	TRBJ2-1	-	TRBD1	CASSREQGAYNEQFF	TGTGCCAGCAGCCGAGAACAGGGGGCGTACAATGAGCAGTTCTTC
TRBV3-1/TRBV3-2	TRBJ1-2	-	-	CASSQGSGGGYGYTF	TGTGCCAGCAGCCAAGGATCCGGGGGTGGGTATGGCTACACCTTC
TRBV19	TRBJ1-2	-	TRBD1	CASSMAGQGVYGYTF	TGTGCCAGTAGTATGGCGGGACAGGGAGTCTATGGCTACACCTTC